The 5 T cell receptor beta chains below come from one sample, sequenced in a study of beta chain features in type 1 diabetes. Study findings and constraints: All four CD4+ subsets of Type 1 diabetes patients contained TCRB CDR3s that were moderately but significantly shorter.

The authors reverse transcribed all of the isolated RNA, so sequencing captured expressed TCRB transcripts. Measured with immunoSEQ multiplex PCR; TCRdb has only the in-frame clones, and not every one. There are about 710,000 clones in the sample; 11% to 15% occur only once, and roughly 0.04% lies in the top ten. The antigens these receptors bind are not known. The sequenced sample was naive CD4+ T cells from blood. These receptors were obtained from a man between 18 and 35 years old with type 1 diabetes.

This clone showed up just a few times. The rearrangement links TRBV30 to TRBJ2-5; tentatively, D is TRBD1 (5 bases). Germline V CDR1 and CDR2: GTSNPN, SVGIG (reference sequence). V was cut by 5 bases and J by 4 bases, with 11 bases left in between. This CDR3 region has 12 residues. The CDR3 is CAWDLDRETQYF. The CDR3 region has the DNA TGTGCCTGGGACCTTGACAGAGAGACCCAGTACTTC. Full variable domain (remainder filled in from reference TRBV30 and TRBJ2-5): SQTIHQWPATLVQPVGSPLSLECTVEGTSNPNLYWYRQAAGRGLQLLFYSVGIGQISSEVPQNLSASRPQDRQFILSSKKLLLSDSGFYLCAWDLDRETQYFGPGTRLLVL.

The gene calls are TRBV30 and TRBJ2-7; 10 bases are shared with TRBD1. In germline, CDR1 is GTSNPN, CDR2 SVGIG (reference sequence). Trimming at V came to 5 bases and at J to 5 bases, leaving 9 bases not matched to a gene. The CDR3 is 14 amino acids. The CDR3 here is CAWGRQGARNEQYF. As DNA, the CDR3 is TGTGCCTGGGGAAGACAGGGGGCGAGGAACGAGCAGTACTTC.

This clone was seen a few times. The chain carries TRBV5-6 and TRBJ1-2; the D is unclear. This CDR3 region has 14 residues. V shed 4 bases and J shed 4 bases, with 14 bases lying between them. Per the germline V gene, CDR1 is SGHDT and CDR2 is YYEEEE. The CDR3 nucleotides are TGTGCCAGCAGCCAAGTCAGACGGATCTATGGCTACACCTTC. Translation: CASSQVRRIYGYTF.

The chain is built from TRBV6-5 and TRBJ1-4; possible D gene TRBD1, 5 bases. Trimming took 6 bases from V and 4 from J, leaving 15 bases between them. CDR1 is MNHEY and CDR2 is SVGAGI in the germline V gene. The CDR3 spans 15 residues. The CDR3 bases are TGTGCCAGCAGCCCCTGGCAGGACAATAATGAAAAACTGTTTTTT. This sequence encodes CASSPWQDNNEKLFF.

Only a few counts were recorded for this clone. The chain is built from TRBV5-1 and TRBJ2-2; D ambiguous. Between the trimmed V and J ends, which lost 2 bases and 3 bases, there was a span of 8 bases. The CDR3 is made up of 14 amino acids. The germline V gene has CDR1 SGHRS and CDR2 YFSETQ. The CDR3 loop reads CASSLPIDTGELFF. DNA of the CDR3: TGCGCCAGCAGCTTACCCATTGACACCGGGGAGCTGTTTTTT. The whole variable domain, remainder taken from reference TRBV5-1 and TRBJ2-2, is KAGVTQTPRYLIKTRGQQVTLSCSPISGHRSVSWYQQTPGQGLQFLFEYFSETQRNKGNFPGRFSGRQFSNSRSEMNVSTLELGDSALYLCASSLPIDTGELFFGEGSRLTVL.